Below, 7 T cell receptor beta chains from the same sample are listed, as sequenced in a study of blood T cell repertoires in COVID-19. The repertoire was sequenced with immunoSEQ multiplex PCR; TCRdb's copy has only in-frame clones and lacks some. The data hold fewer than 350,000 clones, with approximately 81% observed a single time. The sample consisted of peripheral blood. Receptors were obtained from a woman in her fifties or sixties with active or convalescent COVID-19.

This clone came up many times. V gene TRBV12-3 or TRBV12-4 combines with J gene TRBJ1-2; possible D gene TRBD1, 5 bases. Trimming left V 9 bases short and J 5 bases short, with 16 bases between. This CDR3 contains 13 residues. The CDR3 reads CASSDSRKYGYTF. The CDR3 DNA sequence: TGTGCCAGTTCAGACAGTCGGAAGTATGGCTACACCTTC.

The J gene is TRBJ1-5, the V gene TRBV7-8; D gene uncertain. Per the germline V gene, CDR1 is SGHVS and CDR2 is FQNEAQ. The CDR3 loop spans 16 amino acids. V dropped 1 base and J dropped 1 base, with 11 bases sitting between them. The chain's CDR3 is CASSLGAAGSNQPQHF. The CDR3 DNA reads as TGTGCCAGCAGCTTAGGAGCGGCCGGAAGCAATCAGCCCCAGCATTTT.

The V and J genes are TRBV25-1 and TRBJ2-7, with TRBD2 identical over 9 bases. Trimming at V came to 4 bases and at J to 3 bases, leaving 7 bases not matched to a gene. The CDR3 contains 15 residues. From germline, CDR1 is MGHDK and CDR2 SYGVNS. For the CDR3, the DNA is TGTGCCAGCAGTGTAGGGGCTAGCGGGGTCTACGAGCAGTACTTC. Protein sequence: CASSVGASGVYEQYF.

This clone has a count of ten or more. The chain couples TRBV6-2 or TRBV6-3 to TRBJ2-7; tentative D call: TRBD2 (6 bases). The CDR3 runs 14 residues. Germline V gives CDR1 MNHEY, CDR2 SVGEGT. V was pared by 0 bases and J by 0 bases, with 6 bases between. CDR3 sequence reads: CASSYSGGSYEQYF. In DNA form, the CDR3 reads TGTGCCAGCAGTTACTCGGGGGGCTCCTACGAGCAGTACTTC.

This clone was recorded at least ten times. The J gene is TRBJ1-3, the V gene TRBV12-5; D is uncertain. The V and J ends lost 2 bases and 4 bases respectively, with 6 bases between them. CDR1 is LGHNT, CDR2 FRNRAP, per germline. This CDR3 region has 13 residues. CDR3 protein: CASGLSGGNTIYF. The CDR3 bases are TGTGCTAGTGGTTTGTCCGGGGGAAACACCATATATTTT.

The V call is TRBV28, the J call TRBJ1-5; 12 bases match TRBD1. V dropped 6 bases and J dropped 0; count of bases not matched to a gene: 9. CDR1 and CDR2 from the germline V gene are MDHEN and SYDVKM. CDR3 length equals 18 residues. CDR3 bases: TGTGCCAGCAGCCAGGGACAGGGGGCCGTAAATAGCAATCAGCCCCAGCATTTT. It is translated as CASSQGQGAVNSNQPQHF.

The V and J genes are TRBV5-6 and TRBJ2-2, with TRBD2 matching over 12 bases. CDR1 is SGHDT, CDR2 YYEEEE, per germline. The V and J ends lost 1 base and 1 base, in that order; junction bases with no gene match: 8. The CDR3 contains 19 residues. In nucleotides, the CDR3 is TGTGCCAGCAGCTTGTTCGCTCGGACTAGCGGGAAGAACACCGGGGAGCTGTTTTTT. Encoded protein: CASSLFARTSGKNTGELFF. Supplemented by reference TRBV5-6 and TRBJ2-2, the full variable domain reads DAGVTQSPTHLIKTRGQQVTLRCSPKSGHDTVSWYQQALGQGPQFIFQYYEEEERQRGNFPDRFSGHQFPNYSSELNVNALLLGDSALYLCASSLFARTSGKNTGELFFGEGSRLTVL.